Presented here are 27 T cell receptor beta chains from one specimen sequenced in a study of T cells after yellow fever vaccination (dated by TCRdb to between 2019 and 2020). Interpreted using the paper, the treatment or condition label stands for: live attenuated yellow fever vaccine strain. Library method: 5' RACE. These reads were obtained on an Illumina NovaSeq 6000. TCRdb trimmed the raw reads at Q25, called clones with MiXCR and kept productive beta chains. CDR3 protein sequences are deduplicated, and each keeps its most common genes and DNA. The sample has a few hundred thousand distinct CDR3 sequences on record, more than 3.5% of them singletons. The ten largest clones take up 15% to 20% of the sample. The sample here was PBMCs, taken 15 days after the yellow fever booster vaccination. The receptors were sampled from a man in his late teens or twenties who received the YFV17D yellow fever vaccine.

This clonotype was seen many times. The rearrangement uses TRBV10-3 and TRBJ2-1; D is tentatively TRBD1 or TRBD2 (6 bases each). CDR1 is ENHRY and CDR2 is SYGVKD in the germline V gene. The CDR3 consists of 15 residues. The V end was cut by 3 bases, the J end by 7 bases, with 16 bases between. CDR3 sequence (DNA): TGTGCCATCAGTGACTGGGGGGCCTTTCGAAATGAGCAGTTCTTC. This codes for CAISDWGAFRNEQFF.

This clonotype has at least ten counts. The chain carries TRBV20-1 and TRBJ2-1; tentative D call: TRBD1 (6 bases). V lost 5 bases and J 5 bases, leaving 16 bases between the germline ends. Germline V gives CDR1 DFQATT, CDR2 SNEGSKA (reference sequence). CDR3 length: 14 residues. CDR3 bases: TGCAGTGCTTGGGGGCTGTCCGCCCACAATGAGCAGTTCTTC. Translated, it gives CSAWGLSAHNEQFF.

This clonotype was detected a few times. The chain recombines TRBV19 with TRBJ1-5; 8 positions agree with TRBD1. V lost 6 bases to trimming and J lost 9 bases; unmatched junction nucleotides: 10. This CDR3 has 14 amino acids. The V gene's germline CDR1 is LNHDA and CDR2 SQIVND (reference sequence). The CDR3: CASRDRVGRGPQHF. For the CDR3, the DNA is TGTGCCAGTAGGGACAGGGTGGGGAGGGGGCCCCAGCATTTT. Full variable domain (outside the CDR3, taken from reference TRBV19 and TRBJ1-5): DGGITQSPKYLFRKEGQNVTLSCEQNLNHDAMYWYRQDPGQGLRLIYYSQIVNDFQKGDIAEGYSVSREKKESFPLTVTSAQKNPTAFYLCASRDRVGRGPQHFGDGTRLSIL.

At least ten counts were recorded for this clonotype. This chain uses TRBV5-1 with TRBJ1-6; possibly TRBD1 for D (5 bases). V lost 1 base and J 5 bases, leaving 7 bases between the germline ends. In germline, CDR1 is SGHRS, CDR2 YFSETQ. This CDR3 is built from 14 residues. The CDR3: CASSLTGDNSPLHF. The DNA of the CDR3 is TGCGCCAGCAGCTTGACAGGAGATAATTCACCCCTCCACTTT.

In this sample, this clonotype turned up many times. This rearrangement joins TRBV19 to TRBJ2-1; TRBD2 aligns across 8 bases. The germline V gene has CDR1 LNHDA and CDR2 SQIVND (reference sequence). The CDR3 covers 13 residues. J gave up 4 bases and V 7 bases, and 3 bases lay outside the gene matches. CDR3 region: CASNRGGYNEQFF. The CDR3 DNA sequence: TGTGCCAGTAATCGGGGGGGGTACAATGAGCAGTTCTTC.

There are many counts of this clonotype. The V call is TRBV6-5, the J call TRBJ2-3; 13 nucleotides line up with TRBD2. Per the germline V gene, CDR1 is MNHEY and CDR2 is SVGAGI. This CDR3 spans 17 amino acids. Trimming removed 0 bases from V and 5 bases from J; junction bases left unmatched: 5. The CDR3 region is CASSYSLAGGPIDTQYF. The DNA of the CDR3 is TGTGCCAGCAGTTACTCACTAGCGGGGGGGCCGATAGATACGCAGTATTTT.

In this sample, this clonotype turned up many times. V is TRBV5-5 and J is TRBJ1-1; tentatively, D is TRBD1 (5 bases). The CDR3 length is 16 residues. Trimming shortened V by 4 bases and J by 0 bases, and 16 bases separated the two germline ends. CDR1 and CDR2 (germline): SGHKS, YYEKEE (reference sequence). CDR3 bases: TGTGCCAGCAGCCTTAGGCAGACAGCGATGAACACTGAAGCTTTCTTT. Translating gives CASSLRQTAMNTEAFF.

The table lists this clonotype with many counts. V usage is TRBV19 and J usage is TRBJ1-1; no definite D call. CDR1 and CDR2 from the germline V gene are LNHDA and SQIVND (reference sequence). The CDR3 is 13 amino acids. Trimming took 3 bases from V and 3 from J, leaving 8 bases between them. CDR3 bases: TGTGCCAGTAGTATTCAGAGCTACACTGAAGCTTTCTTT. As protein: CASSIQSYTEAFF.

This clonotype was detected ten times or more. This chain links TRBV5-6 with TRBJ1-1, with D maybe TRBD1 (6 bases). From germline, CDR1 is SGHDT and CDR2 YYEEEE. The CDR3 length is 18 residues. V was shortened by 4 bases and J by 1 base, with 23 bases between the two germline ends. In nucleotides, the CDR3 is TGTGCCAGCAGCCTGCTTGGGGGGGGCTGGGGTGAGAACACTGAAGCTTTCTTT. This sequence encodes CASSLLGGGWGENTEAFF.

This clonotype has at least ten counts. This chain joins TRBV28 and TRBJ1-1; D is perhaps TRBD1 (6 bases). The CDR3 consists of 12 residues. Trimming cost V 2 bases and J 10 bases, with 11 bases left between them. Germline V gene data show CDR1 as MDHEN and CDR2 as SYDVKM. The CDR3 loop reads CASSLLIGGAFF. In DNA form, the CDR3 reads TGTGCCAGCAGTTTACTGATAGGGGGAGCTTTCTTT.

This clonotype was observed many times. The CDR3 spells CASSLAGPDEQYF. The CDR3 nucleotides read TGTGCCAGCAGCTTGGCCGGGCCCGACGAGCAGTACTTC. The chain couples TRBV7-6 to TRBJ2-7; D unresolved. Trimming left V 3 bases short and J 5 bases short, with 11 bases between. Germline V CDR1 and CDR2: SGHVS, FNYEAQ. The CDR3 totals 13 residues.

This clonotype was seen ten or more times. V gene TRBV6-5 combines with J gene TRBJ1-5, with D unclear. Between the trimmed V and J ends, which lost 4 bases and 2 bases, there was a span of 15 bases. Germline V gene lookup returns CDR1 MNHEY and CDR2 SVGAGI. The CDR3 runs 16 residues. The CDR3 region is CASSSQPGRRNQPQHF. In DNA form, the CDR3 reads TGTGCCAGCAGTTCTCAGCCCGGCCGACGCAATCAGCCCCAGCATTTT.

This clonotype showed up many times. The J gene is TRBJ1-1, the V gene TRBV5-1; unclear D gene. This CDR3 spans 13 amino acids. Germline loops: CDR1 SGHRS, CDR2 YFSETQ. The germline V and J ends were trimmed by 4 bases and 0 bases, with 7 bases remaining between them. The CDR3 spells CASSTVLNTEAFF. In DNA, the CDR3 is TGCGCCAGCAGCACGGTATTGAACACTGAAGCTTTCTTT. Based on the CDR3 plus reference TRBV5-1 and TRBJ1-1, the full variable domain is KAGVTQTPRYLIKTRGQQVTLSCSPISGHRSVSWYQQTPGQGLQFLFEYFSETQRNKGNFPGRFSGRQFSNSRSEMNVSTLELGDSALYLCASSTVLNTEAFFGQGTRLTVV.

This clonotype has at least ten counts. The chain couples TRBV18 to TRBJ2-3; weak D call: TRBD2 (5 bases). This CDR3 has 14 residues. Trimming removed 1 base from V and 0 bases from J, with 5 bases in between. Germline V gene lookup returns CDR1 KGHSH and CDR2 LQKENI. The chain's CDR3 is CASSPQRSTDTQYF. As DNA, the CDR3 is TGTGCCAGCTCACCACAGCGGAGCACAGATACGCAGTATTTT.

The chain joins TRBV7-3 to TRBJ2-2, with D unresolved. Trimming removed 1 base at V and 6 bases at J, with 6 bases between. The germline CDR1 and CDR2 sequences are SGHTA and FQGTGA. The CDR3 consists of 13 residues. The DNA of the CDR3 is TGTGCCAGCAGCTTAATGAATCCCGGGGAGCTGTTTTTT. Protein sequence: CASSLMNPGELFF. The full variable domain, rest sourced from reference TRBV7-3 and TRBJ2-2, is GAGVSQTPSNKVTEKGKYVELRCDPISGHTALYWYRQSLGQGPEFLIYFQGTGAADDSGLPNDRFFAVRPEGSVSTLKIQRTERGDSAVYLCASSLMNPGELFFGEGSRLTVL.

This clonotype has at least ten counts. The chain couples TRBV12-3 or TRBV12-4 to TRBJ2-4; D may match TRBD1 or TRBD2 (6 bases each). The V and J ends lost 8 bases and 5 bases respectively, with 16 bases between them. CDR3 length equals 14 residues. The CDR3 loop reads CASGGLRAENIQYF. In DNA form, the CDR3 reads TGTGCCAGCGGGGGGCTCCGGGCCGAAAACATTCAGTACTTC.

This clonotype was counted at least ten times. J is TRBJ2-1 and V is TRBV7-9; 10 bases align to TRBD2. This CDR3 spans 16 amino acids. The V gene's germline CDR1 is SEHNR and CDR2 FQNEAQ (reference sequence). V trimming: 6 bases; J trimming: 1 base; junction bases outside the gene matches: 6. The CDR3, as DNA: TGTGCCAGCAGAAGAGCGGGGGGGGAGTCCTACAATGAGCAGTTCTTC. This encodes CASRRAGGESYNEQFF.

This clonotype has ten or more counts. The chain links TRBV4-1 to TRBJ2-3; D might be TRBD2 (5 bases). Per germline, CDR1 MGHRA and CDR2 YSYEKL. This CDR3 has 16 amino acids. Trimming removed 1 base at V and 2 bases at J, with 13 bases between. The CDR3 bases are TGCGCCAGCAGCCAAGTCGGGGTGGTGTACACAGATACGCAGTATTTT. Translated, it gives CASSQVGVVYTDTQYF.

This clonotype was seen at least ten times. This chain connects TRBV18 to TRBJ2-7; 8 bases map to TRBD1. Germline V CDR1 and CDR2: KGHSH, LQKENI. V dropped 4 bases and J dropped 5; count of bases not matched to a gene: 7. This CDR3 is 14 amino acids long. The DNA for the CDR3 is TGTGCCAGCTCACGACTGGGACAGGAGGACGAGCAGTACTTC. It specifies CASSRLGQEDEQYF.

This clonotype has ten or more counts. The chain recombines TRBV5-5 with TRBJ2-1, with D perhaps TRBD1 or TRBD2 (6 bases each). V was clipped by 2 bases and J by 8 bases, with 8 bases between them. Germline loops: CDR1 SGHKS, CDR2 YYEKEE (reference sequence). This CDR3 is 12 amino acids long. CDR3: CASSFGGHEQFF. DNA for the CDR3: TGTGCCAGCAGCTTTGGGGGGCATGAGCAGTTCTTC.

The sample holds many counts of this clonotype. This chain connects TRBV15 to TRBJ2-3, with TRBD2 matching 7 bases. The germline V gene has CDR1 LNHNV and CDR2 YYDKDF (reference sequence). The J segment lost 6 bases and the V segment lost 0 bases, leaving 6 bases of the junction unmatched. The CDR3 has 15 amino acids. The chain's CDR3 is CATSRELTSSDTQYF. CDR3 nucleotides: TGTGCCACCAGCAGAGAGCTGACTAGCTCGGATACGCAGTATTTT. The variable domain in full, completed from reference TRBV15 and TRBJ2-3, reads DAMVIQNPRYQVTQFGKPVTLSCSQTLNHNVMYWYQQKSSQAPKLLFHYYDKDFNNEADTPDNFQSRRPNTSFCFLDIRSPGLGDTAMYLCATSRELTSSDTQYFGPGTRLTVL.

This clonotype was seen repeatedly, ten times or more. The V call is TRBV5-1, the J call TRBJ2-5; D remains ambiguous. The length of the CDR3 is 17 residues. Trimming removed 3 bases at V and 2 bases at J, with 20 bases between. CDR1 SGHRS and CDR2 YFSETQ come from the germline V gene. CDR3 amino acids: CASSSALDGLLQETQYF. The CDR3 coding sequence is TGCGCCAGCAGCTCTGCTCTGGACGGGCTCCTTCAAGAGACCCAGTACTTC.

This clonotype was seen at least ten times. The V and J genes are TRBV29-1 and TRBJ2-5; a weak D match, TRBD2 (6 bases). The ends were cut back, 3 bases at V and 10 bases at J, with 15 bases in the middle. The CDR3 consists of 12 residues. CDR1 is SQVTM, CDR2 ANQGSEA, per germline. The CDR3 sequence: CSVEAGSPGQYF. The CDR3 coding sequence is TGCAGCGTTGAGGCGGGGTCACCTGGCCAGTACTTC.

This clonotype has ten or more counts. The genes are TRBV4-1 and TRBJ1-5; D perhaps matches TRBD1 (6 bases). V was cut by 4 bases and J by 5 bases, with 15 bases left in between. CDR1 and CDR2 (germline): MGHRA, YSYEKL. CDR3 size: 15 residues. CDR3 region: CASSPGPGDYQPQHF. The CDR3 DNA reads TGCGCCAGCAGCCCAGGGCCAGGGGATTATCAGCCCCAGCATTTT.

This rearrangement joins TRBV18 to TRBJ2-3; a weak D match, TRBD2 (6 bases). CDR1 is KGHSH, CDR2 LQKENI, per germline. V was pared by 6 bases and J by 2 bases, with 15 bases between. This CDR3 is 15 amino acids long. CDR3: CASSRGTLFTDTQYF. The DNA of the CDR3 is TGTGCCAGCTCCCGCGGGACTTTGTTCACAGATACGCAGTATTTT.

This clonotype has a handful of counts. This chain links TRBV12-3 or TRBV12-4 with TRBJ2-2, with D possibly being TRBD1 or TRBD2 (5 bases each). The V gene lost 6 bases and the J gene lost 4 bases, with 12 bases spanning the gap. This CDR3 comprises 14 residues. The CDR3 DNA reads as TGTGCCAGCAGGAACTCAGGGACCACCGGGGAGCTGTTTTTT. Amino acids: CASRNSGTTGELFF.

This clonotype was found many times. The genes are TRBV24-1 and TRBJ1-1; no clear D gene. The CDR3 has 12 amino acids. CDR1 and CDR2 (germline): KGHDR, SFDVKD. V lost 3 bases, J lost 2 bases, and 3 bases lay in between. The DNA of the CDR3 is TGTGCCACCAGTGATCCCAACACTGAAGCTTTCTTT. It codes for CATSDPNTEAFF.